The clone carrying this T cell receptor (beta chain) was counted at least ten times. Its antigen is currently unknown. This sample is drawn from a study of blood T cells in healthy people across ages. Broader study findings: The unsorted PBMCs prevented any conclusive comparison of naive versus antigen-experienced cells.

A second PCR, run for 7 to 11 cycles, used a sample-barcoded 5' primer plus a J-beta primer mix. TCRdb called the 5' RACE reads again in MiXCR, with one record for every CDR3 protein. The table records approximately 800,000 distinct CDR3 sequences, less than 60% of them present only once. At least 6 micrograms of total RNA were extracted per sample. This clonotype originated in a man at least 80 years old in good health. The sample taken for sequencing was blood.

This CDR3 reads CSAWGGEANVLTF. Here the CDR3 DNA reads TGCAGTGCTTGGGGCGGAGAGGCCAACGTCCTGACTTTC. This rearrangement joins TRBV20-1 to TRBJ2-6, with a possible D match to TRBD1 (5 bases). Germline values: CDR1 DFQATT, CDR2 SNEGSKA (reference sequence). This CDR3 region has 13 residues. Trimming took off 5 bases at V and 6 bases at J, with 11 bases between the two ends.